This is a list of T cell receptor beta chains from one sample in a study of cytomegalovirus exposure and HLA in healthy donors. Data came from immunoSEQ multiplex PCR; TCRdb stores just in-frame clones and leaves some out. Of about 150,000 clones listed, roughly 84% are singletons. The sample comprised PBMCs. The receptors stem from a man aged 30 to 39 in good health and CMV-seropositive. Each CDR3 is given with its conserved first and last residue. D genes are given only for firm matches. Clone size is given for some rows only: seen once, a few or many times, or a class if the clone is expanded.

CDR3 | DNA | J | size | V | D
CASSLPYIGLAGGGEQFF | TGTGCCAGCAGCTTACCCTACATTGGGCTAGCGGGAGGGGGAGAGCAGTTCTTC | TRBJ2-1 | - | TRBV11-2 | TRBD2
CASSSPRGRVETQYF | TGTGCCAGCAGCTCCCCCCGAGGTAGAGTGGAGACCCAGTACTTC | TRBJ2-5 | - | TRBV7-9 | -
CASSLSIRGAGGYTF | TGTGCCAGCAGTTTGTCGATACGGGGGGCCGGAGGCTACACCTTC | TRBJ1-2 | - | TRBV27 | -
CASSPARETYGYTF | TGTGCCAGCAGCCCCGCCAGGGAAACCTATGGCTACACCTTC | TRBJ1-2 | - | TRBV5-4 | -
CASSIVGSGSFADTQYF | TGTGCCAGTAGTATAGTGGGTAGCGGGAGTTTTGCAGATACGCAGTATTTT | TRBJ2-3 | - | TRBV19 | TRBD2
CASSFTGSGYTF | TGTGCCAGCAGCTTCACAGGGAGTGGCTACACCTTC | TRBJ1-2 | - | TRBV9 | -
CASSRDRANTGELFF | TGTGCCAGTTCACGGGACAGGGCAAACACCGGGGAGCTGTTTTTT | TRBJ2-2 | - | TRBV18 | TRBD1
CASSPVREPNTEAFF | TGTGCCAGCAGCCCCGTCCGGGAGCCTAACACTGAAGCTTTCTTT | TRBJ1-1 | - | TRBV7-2 | -
CASSLVGQGSDTQYF | TGCGCCAGCAGCTTGGTAGGACAGGGATCAGATACGCAGTATTTT | TRBJ2-3 | - | TRBV5-1 | TRBD1
CASSLAEDTQYF | TGTGCCAGCAGCTTAGCGGAGGATACGCAGTATTTT | TRBJ2-3 | - | TRBV7-2 | -
CASRERAGYGYTF | TGTGCCAGTAGGGAGCGGGCTGGCTATGGCTACACCTTC | TRBJ1-2 | - | TRBV19 | -
CASSLAYARGQETQYF | TGTGCCAGCAGCTTAGCTTATGCTAGGGGCCAAGAGACCCAGTACTTC | TRBJ2-5 | - | TRBV7-2 | -
CASSVALAGRTGELFF | TGTGCCAGCAGCGTAGCACTAGCGGGAAGAACCGGGGAGCTGTTTTTT | TRBJ2-2 | - | TRBV9 | TRBD2
CASSQEAWQTRGYTF | TGCGCCAGCAGCCAAGAAGCGTGGCAGACGCGGGGCTACACCTTC | TRBJ1-2 | - | TRBV4-1 | -
CAISEQGVNTEAFF | TGTGCCATCAGTGAGCAGGGGGTGAACACTGAAGCTTTCTTT | TRBJ1-1 | - | TRBV10-3 | TRBD1
CAISGLSNTGELFF | TGTGCCATCAGTGGACTATCGAACACCGGGGAGCTGTTTTTT | TRBJ2-2 | - | TRBV10-3 | -
CASSQHPSGKNNEQFF | TGCGCCAGCAGCCAACATCCTAGCGGGAAGAACAATGAGCAGTTCTTC | TRBJ2-1 | - | TRBV4-3 | TRBD2
CASSDPGWEKKLFF | TGTGCCAGCAGTGATCCCGGGTGGGAGAAAAAACTGTTTTTT | TRBJ1-4 | - | TRBV6-1 | -
CASSLSQGGTEAFF | TGCGCCAGCAGCTTGAGTCAGGGCGGCACTGAAGCTTTCTTT | TRBJ1-1 | - | TRBV5-1 | -
CASTRYGQPYSNQPQHF | TGTGCCAGCACCCGTTACGGACAGCCCTATAGCAATCAGCCCCAGCATTTT | TRBJ1-5 | - | TRBV28 | -
CASSLSGQGVTEAFF | TGTGCCAGCAGTTTGTCGGGACAGGGCGTCACTGAAGCTTTCTTT | TRBJ1-1 | - | TRBV28 | TRBD1
CASSLRTGFTDTQYF | TGTGCCAGCAGCTTAAGGACAGGATTTACAGATACGCAGTATTTT | TRBJ2-3 | - | TRBV7-9 | TRBD1
CAIRGGNQPQHF | TGTGCCATCAGGGGGGGTAACCAGCCCCAGCATTTT | TRBJ1-5 | few | TRBV10-3 | -
CSGLTGGNEKLFF | TGCAGCGGCCTGACAGGGGGCAATGAAAAACTGTTTTTT | TRBJ1-4 | - | TRBV29-1 | TRBD1
CASSEALSWGRVGETQYF | TGTGCCAGCAGTGAAGCGCTCTCCTGGGGCAGGGTGGGAGAGACCCAGTACTTC | TRBJ2-5 | - | TRBV6-1 | -
CAWSSLNEQFF | TGTGCCTGGAGTTCTTTAAATGAGCAGTTCTTC | TRBJ2-1 | - | TRBV30 | -
CASSEFGGGASLQPQHF | TGTGCCAGCAGTGAATTTGGAGGGGGCGCTTCTTTACAGCCCCAGCATTTT | TRBJ1-5 | - | TRBV27 | TRBD1
CASSPSRGDYTEAFF | TGTGCCAGCTCACCAAGCCGGGGAGACTACACTGAAGCTTTCTTT | TRBJ1-1 | - | TRBV18 | -
CASSGQNYGYTF | TGTGCCAGCAGTGGACAGAACTATGGCTACACCTTC | TRBJ1-2 | - | TRBV2 | -
CASSAGGGQGNEQFF | TGTGCCAGCAGCGCGGGCGGAGGCCAAGGGAATGAGCAGTTCTTC | TRBJ2-1 | - | TRBV5-4 | -
CSVPETDTPLNEQFF | TGCAGCGTTCCCGAGACCGACACCCCGCTCAATGAGCAGTTCTTC | TRBJ2-1 | - | TRBV29-1 | -
CASSVGTFGGTDTQYF | TGTGCCAGCAGCGTAGGGACTTTCGGCGGGACAGATACGCAGTATTTT | TRBJ2-3 | - | TRBV9 | -
CASRSVPGNTGELFF | TGTGCCAGCAGGTCGGTTCCGGGGAACACCGGGGAGCTGTTTTTT | TRBJ2-2 | - | TRBV5-5 | -
CASSFWTGLSPLHF | TGTGCCAGCAGCTTTTGGACAGGGTTATCACCCCTCCACTTT | TRBJ1-6 | - | TRBV5-6 | TRBD1
CASSFRPQGNSPLHF | TGTGCCAGCAGTTTCCGACCTCAGGGGAATTCACCCCTCCACTTT | TRBJ1-6 | - | TRBV6-5 | -
CASSPGNSYGYTF | TGTGCCAGCAGTCCAGGGAATTCCTATGGCTACACCTTC | TRBJ1-2 | - | TRBV6-4 | -
CASSLGLAGAETQYF | TGTGCCAGCAGCTTGGGGTTAGCGGGAGCGGAGACCCAGTACTTC | TRBJ2-5 | - | TRBV11-2 | TRBD2
CASSPDTNTGELFF | TGTGCCAGCAGCCCGGACACAAACACCGGGGAGCTGTTTTTT | TRBJ2-2 | few | TRBV7-3 | -
CASSWGQESPLHF | TGTGCCAGTAGTTGGGGGCAGGAGTCACCCCTCCACTTT | TRBJ1-6 | - | TRBV19 | -
CASSLRREDEQFF | TGTGCCAGCAGCTTGCGGCGGGAGGACGAGCAGTTCTTC | TRBJ2-1 | - | TRBV5-4 | TRBD2
CASSQDRVYNEQFF | TGTGCCAGCAGCCAGGACAGGGTATACAATGAGCAGTTCTTC | TRBJ2-1 | - | TRBV7-3 | TRBD1
CASSYSVAGVNEQFF | TGTGCCAGCAGTTACAGCGTAGCGGGGGTCAATGAGCAGTTCTTC | TRBJ2-1 | - | TRBV6-5 | TRBD2
CATSREAHATNEKLFF | TGTGCCACCAGCAGGGAGGCCCATGCAACTAATGAAAAACTGTTTTTT | TRBJ1-4 | - | TRBV15 | -
CASSNSGNQPQHF | TGTGCCAGCTCGAACTCCGGCAATCAGCCCCAGCATTTT | TRBJ1-5 | - | TRBV18 | -
CASSKDQAGSWNEQFF | TGTGCCAGCAGCAAAGATCAAGCGGGGTCTTGGAATGAGCAGTTCTTC | TRBJ2-1 | - | TRBV21-1 | -